This T cell receptor beta chain was found in a study of blood T cell repertoires in COVID-19. In the study overall: The samples span acute and convalescent COVID-19 from the United States, Italy and Spain. The analysed material was cDNA or gDNA that came from T cells, B-cell-depleted T cells, or PBMCs.

This clone came up a few times. Authors' data handling: Counts of nucleated cells, estimated from reference gene primer amplification, were obtained. Using immunoSEQ multiplex PCR, the repertoire was profiled, and TCRdb retains in-frame clones only, with some absent. The DNA was the basis for D and trimming; V, J and clone size are from that table. The sample consists of about 67,000 clones, around 85% of them appearing once. Sequencing used peripheral blood. The sequence derives from a woman older than 75 with acute or convalescent COVID-19.

The CDR3 region has the DNA TGTGCCAGCAGTTTATGGGGGGGAAGCTCCTACGAGCAGTACTTC. It specifies CASSLWGGSSYEQYF. The chain joins TRBV28 to TRBJ2-7; possible D gene TRBD2, 6 bases. V lost 0 bases and J 0 bases, leaving 9 bases between the germline ends. CDR3 size: 15 residues. CDR1 and CDR2 (germline): MDHEN, SYDVKM. The variable domain in full, completed from reference TRBV28 and TRBJ2-7, reads DVKVTQSSRYLVKRTGEKVFLECVQDMDHENMFWYRQDPGLGLRLIYFSYDVKMKEKGDIPEGYSVSREKKERFSLILESASTNQTSMYLCASSLWGGSSYEQYFGPGTRLTVT.